Below, 26 T cell receptor beta chains from the same sample are listed, as sequenced in a study of OX40 agonist ivuxolimab in advanced cancers. The assay was immunoSEQ multiplex PCR, and TCRdb's table has in-frame clones only and misses some. The table lists around 60,000 clones, around 83% of them singletons, with roughly 2.3% in the top ten. The source material was CD4+ or CD8+ T cells sorted from blood, sampled in a trial of the OX40 agonist ivuxolimab. These receptor sequences come from an adult with an advanced solid tumor such as melanoma, head and neck, liver or kidney cancer.

The J gene is TRBJ2-3, the V gene TRBV2, with D tentatively TRBD2 (5 bases). V lost 7 bases and J 1 base, leaving 9 bases between the germline ends. Germline assignment: CDR1 SNHLY and CDR2 FYNNEI. The CDR3 extends over 13 amino acids. The CDR3, as DNA: TGTGCCAGCATGGAGGACCGCACAGATACGCAGTATTTT. It yields the protein CASMEDRTDTQYF.

The chain employs TRBV15 and TRBJ2-6; D unclear. Germline CDR1 reads LNHNV; CDR2 reads YYDKDF (reference sequence). This CDR3 has 14 residues. Trimming took off 2 bases at V and 5 bases at J, with 7 bases between the two ends. The CDR3 sequence is CATSRQSRANVLTF. For the CDR3, the DNA is TGTGCCACCAGCAGACAAAGTCGGGCCAACGTCCTGACTTTC.

The J gene is TRBJ1-1, the V gene TRBV18, with 10 nucleotides matching TRBD1. The V gene's germline CDR1 is KGHSH and CDR2 LQKENI. J gave up 7 bases and V 3 bases, and 8 bases lay outside the gene matches. This CDR3 is 15 amino acids long. This CDR3 reads CASSPETGGGVEAFF. CDR3 DNA sequence: TGTGCCAGCTCACCCGAGACAGGGGGCGGCGTTGAAGCTTTCTTT. The variable domain in full, completed from reference TRBV18 and TRBJ1-1, reads NAGVMQNPRHLVRRRGQEARLRCSPMKGHSHVYWYRQLPEEGLKFMVYLQKENIIDESGMPKERFSAEFPKEGPSILRIQQVVRGDSAAYFCASSPETGGGVEAFFGQGTRLTVV.

This chain uses TRBV9 with TRBJ2-3; 7 bases are shared with TRBD1. Germline CDR1 SGDLS, CDR2 YYNGEE. With 1 base clipped from V and 4 bases from J, the junction kept 3 bases outside the gene matches. The CDR3 consists of 14 residues. The CDR3 loop is CASSVRGRADTQYF. The DNA for the CDR3 is TGTGCCAGCAGCGTAAGGGGGCGCGCAGATACGCAGTATTTT.

In this sample, this clone turned up a few times. Other DNA variants within this sample encode the same CDR3. V and J are TRBV2 and TRBJ1-5; D might be TRBD1 (5 bases). Germline V gene sequence: CDR1 SNHLY, CDR2 FYNNEI. Trimming took off 3 bases at V and 1 base at J, with 7 bases between the two ends. This CDR3 is built from 14 residues. This CDR3 is CASSDGASNQPQHF. The CDR3 DNA reads as TGTGCCAGCAGTGACGGGGCGAGCAATCAGCCCCAGCATTTT.

V is TRBV10-3 and J is TRBJ2-3; D is unresolved. The CDR3 has 13 residues. With 0 bases removed from V and 2 bases from J, the gap between germline ends came to 3 bases. Germline V gives CDR1 ENHRY, CDR2 SYGVKD. The DNA of the CDR3 is TGTGCCATCAGTGAGTCCCCCACAGATACGCAGTATTTT. This codes for CAISESPTDTQYF.

V and J are TRBV2 and TRBJ2-1; D could derive from TRBD1 or TRBD2 (5 bases each). The germline gives CDR1 SNHLY, CDR2 FYNNEI. V dropped 6 bases and J dropped 5 bases, with 11 bases sitting between them. This CDR3 comprises 13 residues. The CDR3 region is CASSGTLNNEQFF. In DNA form, the CDR3 reads TGTGCCAGCAGCGGGACCCTCAACAATGAGCAGTTCTTC.

As DNA, the CDR3 is TGCGCCAGCAGCCTAACGGCGACCTCGAACACCGGGGAGCTGTTTTTT. Protein: CASSLTATSNTGELFF. V is TRBV5-1 and J is TRBJ2-2; D call uncertain. The CDR3 is 16 residues long. Between the trimmed V and J ends, which lost 4 bases and 0 bases, there was a span of 13 bases. Germline lookup yields CDR1 SGHRS and CDR2 YFSETQ.

This clone came up a few times. V usage is TRBV20-1 and J usage is TRBJ1-2; no clear D gene. Trimming pared 7 bases from V and 6 bases from J, leaving 3 bases between. The CDR3 runs 8 residues. Per the germline V gene, CDR1 is DFQATT and CDR2 is SNEGSKA (reference sequence). CDR3 sequence (DNA): TGCAGTGGGAATGGCTACACCTTC. Residues: CSGNGYTF.

This clone turned up a few times. J is TRBJ1-3 and V is TRBV14; D gene unclear. Trimming took 4 bases from V and 6 from J, leaving 13 bases between them. Germline assignment: CDR1 SGHDN and CDR2 FVKESK. The CDR3 covers 14 residues. The CDR3 loop is CASSPRVVQNTIYF. The CDR3 region has the DNA TGTGCCAGCAGCCCTCGCGTAGTCCAAAACACCATATATTTT.

V is TRBV5-1 and J is TRBJ1-1; TRBD1 matches at 9 bases. The CDR3 length is 14 residues. V lost 2 bases and J lost 5; bases outside the gene matches: 4. Germline CDR1 SGHRS, CDR2 YFSETQ. CDR3 region: CASSFDGQGTEAFF. In DNA form, the CDR3 reads TGCGCCAGCAGCTTTGACGGACAGGGGACTGAAGCTTTCTTT. Full variable domain (remainder filled in from reference TRBV5-1 and TRBJ1-1): KAGVTQTPRYLIKTRGQQVTLSCSPISGHRSVSWYQQTPGQGLQFLFEYFSETQRNKGNFPGRFSGRQFSNSRSEMNVSTLELGDSALYLCASSFDGQGTEAFFGQGTRLTVV.

V usage is TRBV10-3 and J usage is TRBJ2-1; TRBD2 matches at 8 bases. The CDR3 sequence is 15 residues long. Trimming removed 6 bases from V and 5 bases from J; junction bases left unmatched: 9. Germline values: CDR1 ENHRY, CDR2 SYGVKD. CDR3 amino acids: CAIRVTGGRHNEQFF. The CDR3 DNA reads as TGTGCCATCAGGGTCACGGGGGGGCGGCACAATGAGCAGTTCTTC.

J is TRBJ2-3 and V is TRBV5-7; 7 bases align to TRBD2. TRBV5-7 is assigned to the ORF class and has an uncertain function. With 2 bases clipped from V and 3 bases from J, the junction kept 6 bases outside the gene matches. The CDR3 has 15 residues. This chain's CDR3 is CASSLTGLGTDTQYF. CDR3 sequence (DNA): TGTGCCAGCAGCTTAACAGGACTAGGGACAGATACGCAGTATTTT.

This chain joins TRBV7-2 and TRBJ1-5; D is undetermined. This CDR3 comprises 15 residues. Trimming removed 1 base from V and 3 bases from J, with 10 bases in between. Germline CDR1 reads SGHTA; CDR2 reads FQGNSA. CDR3 sequence: CASSLVSETNQPQHF. The DNA for the CDR3 is TGTGCCAGCAGCTTAGTTTCAGAAACCAATCAGCCCCAGCATTTT.

The chain joins TRBV6-1 to TRBJ2-1; tentatively, D is TRBD2 (5 bases). V lost 6 bases, J lost 10 bases, and 10 bases lay in between. The CDR3 contains 11 residues. The germline gives CDR1 MNHNS, CDR2 SASEGT. The CDR3 bases are TGTGCCAGCAGGAGGACTTTCGAGCAGTTCTTC. Its translation is CASRRTFEQFF.

The chain links TRBV25-1 to TRBJ2-3; D gene uncertain. The V gene lost 2 bases and the J gene lost 1 base, with 13 bases spanning the gap. The germline gives CDR1 MGHDK, CDR2 SYGVNS. This CDR3 has 16 amino acids. In DNA form, the CDR3 reads TGTGCCAGCAGTGAAAGAAGCAAGGGCGGCACAGATACGCAGTATTTT. This gives the protein CASSERSKGGTDTQYF.

The chain uses TRBV11-2 and TRBJ2-1; D uncertain. Germline assignment: CDR1 SGHAT and CDR2 FQNNGV. V was trimmed by 1 base and J by 6 bases, leaving 10 bases between them. The CDR3 runs 14 residues. CDR3 loop: CASSLGGGRNEQFF. CDR3 nucleotides: TGTGCCAGCAGCTTAGGAGGCGGACGCAATGAGCAGTTCTTC.

The chain is built from TRBV6-6 and TRBJ1-5, with D possibly matching TRBD1 (6 bases). Looked up from germline, CDR1 is MNHNY and CDR2 is SVGAGI (reference sequence). The V and J ends lost 6 bases and 6 bases respectively, with 18 bases between them. The CDR3 has 15 amino acids. CDR3 sequence reads: CASSPGTRPPQPQHF. DNA for the CDR3: TGTGCCAGCAGCCCCGGGACACGGCCCCCTCAGCCCCAGCATTTT.

The chain links TRBV4-1 to TRBJ2-7, with D maybe TRBD1 (7 bases). CDR3 length: 16 residues. V lost 0 bases, J lost 1 base, and 13 bases lay in between. Germline loops: CDR1 MGHRA, CDR2 YSYEKL. The CDR3 sequence: CASSQDPAGGSYEQYF. The CDR3 DNA sequence: TGCGCCAGCAGCCAAGATCCGGCAGGGGGGTCCTACGAGCAGTACTTC.

The genes are TRBV6-1 and TRBJ1-5, with D possibly being TRBD1 (6 bases). Germline V lookup: CDR1 MNHNS, CDR2 SASEGT. The CDR3 contains 16 residues. The V end lost 0 bases, the J end lost 6 bases, and 15 bases lay between the germline ends. CDR3 in amino acids: CASSEAWGGAGQPQHF. The CDR3 DNA reads as TGTGCCAGCAGTGAAGCATGGGGGGGCGCGGGTCAGCCCCAGCATTTT.

The chain combines TRBV7-2 with TRBJ1-4; TRBD1 is a possible D gene (6 bases). V was cut by 6 bases and J by 5 bases, with 16 bases left in between. The length of the CDR3 is 15 residues. CDR1 is SGHTA, CDR2 FQGNSA, per germline. The CDR3 spells CASRPGGRGNEKLFF. CDR3 bases: TGTGCCAGCAGACCCGGCGGCAGGGGAAATGAAAAACTGTTTTTT.

The chain has TRBV4-2 and TRBJ2-3, with 10 positions matching TRBD2. The CDR3 has 18 amino acids. With 0 bases clipped from V and 2 bases from J, the junction kept 8 bases outside the gene matches. Germline assignment: CDR1 LGHNA and CDR2 YNFKEQ. This CDR3 is CASSQDASSGGYTDTQYF. In DNA form, the CDR3 reads TGTGCCAGCAGCCAAGATGCATCTAGCGGGGGATACACAGATACGCAGTATTTT.

The rearrangement joins TRBV7-2 to TRBJ1-3; no clear D. The CDR3 runs 13 residues. CDR1 is SGHTA, CDR2 FQGNSA, per germline. The ends were cut back, 4 bases at V and 7 bases at J, with 11 bases in the middle. CDR3 in DNA: TGTGCCAGCAGCTCCCCCGCGGGGAACACCATATATTTT. It codes for CASSSPAGNTIYF.

This chain uses TRBV5-4 with TRBJ2-2; TRBD1 matches at 7 bases. V lost 4 bases, J lost 6 bases, and 9 bases stayed unmatched. Looked up from germline, CDR1 is SGHNT and CDR2 is YYREEE (reference sequence). This CDR3 contains 15 residues. The CDR3 coding sequence is TGTGCCAGCAGCCGGGACAGCCGAAACCCCGGGGAGCTGTTTTTT. As protein: CASSRDSRNPGELFF.

This chain connects TRBV7-8 to TRBJ1-3; D gene unclear. CDR3 length: 15 amino acids. The germline CDR1 and CDR2 sequences are SGHVS and FQNEAQ. The germline V and J ends were trimmed by 4 bases and 1 base, with 11 bases remaining between them. In DNA form, the CDR3 reads TGTGCCAGCAGCTCCGGGCCTTTTTCTGGAAACACCATATATTTT. Translation: CASSSGPFSGNTIYF.

V and J are TRBV7-9 and TRBJ2-7; 9 nucleotides line up with TRBD1. Germline CDR1 reads SEHNR; CDR2 reads FQNEAQ (reference sequence). V gave up 5 bases and J gave up 5 bases; unmatched junction bases: 4. CDR3 size: 13 residues. The CDR3 protein is CASSLGQGNEQYF. Written as DNA, the CDR3 is TGTGCCAGCAGCCTGGGACAGGGTAACGAGCAGTACTTC.